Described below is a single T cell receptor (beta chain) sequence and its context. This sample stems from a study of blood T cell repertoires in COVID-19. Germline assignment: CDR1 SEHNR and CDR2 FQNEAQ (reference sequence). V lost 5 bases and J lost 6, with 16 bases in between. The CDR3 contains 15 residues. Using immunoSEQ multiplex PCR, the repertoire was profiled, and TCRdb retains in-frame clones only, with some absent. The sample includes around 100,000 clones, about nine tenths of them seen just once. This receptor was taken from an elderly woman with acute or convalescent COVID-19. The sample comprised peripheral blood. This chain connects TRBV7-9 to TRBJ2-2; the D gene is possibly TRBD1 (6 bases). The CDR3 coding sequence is TGTGCCAGCAGCCCACAGGGTTATGAAGCCGGGGAGCTGTTTTTT. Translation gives CASSPQGYEAGELFF.